These 9 T cell receptor beta chains came from one sample sequenced in a study of regulatory T cells in long-lasting Graves disease. Specified time point: persistent/refractory GD, antithyroid drugs over 5 years with positive TRAb. Extracted PBMC RNA gave rise to the TCR library. Relying on iRepertoire HTBI primers and Arm-PCR of CDR3 regions, the team built TCR beta libraries. TCRdb recomputed calls from the multiplex PCR reads with MiXCR, one row per CDR3 protein. In the table there are 450,000 or so distinct CDR3 sequences, 20% to 25% of which are singletons. The sample was peripheral blood mononuclear cells (PBMCs), taken when the disease was refractory, from a patient treated with antithyroid drugs. All receptors derive from a female donor with Graves disease.

This clonotype occurred many times. The chain carries TRBV6-1 and TRBJ1-2; no definite D call. Trimming pared 8 bases from V and 7 bases from J, leaving 8 bases between. This CDR3 spans 10 amino acids. Germline loops: CDR1 MNHNS, CDR2 SASEGT. CDR3 region: CASWGVGYTF. The CDR3 coding sequence is TGTGCCAGCTGGGGTGTTGGCTACACCTTC.

This clonotype showed up many times. The genes are TRBV7-9 and TRBJ1-1, with TRBD1 matching over 7 bases. Germline-derived CDR1 and CDR2 are SEHNR and FQNEAQ (reference sequence). With V trimmed by 2 bases and J by 6 bases, 6 bases remained unmatched. The CDR3 totals 14 residues. CDR3 nucleotide sequence: TGTGCCAGCAGCTTATCCGGGACAGCCGCTGAAGCTTTCTTT. Translated: CASSLSGTAAEAFF.

By sample fraction, this clonotype is medium-sized. The V call is TRBV27, the J call TRBJ2-7, with no clear D. The CDR3 is 12 amino acids. Germline CDR1 reads MNHEY; CDR2 reads SMNVEV (reference sequence). Deletions cut 5 bases from V and 6 bases from J, with 11 bases between. In DNA, the CDR3 is TGTGCCAGCAGTCTTGGCTTAGGCGAGCAGTACTTC. This translates into CASSLGLGEQYF.

The CDR3 region has the DNA TGTGCCAGCAGCGAGTCCCCGAATAGCGGGGCCAGCTCCTACGAGCAGTACTTC. Translating gives CASSESPNSGASSYEQYF. The chain links TRBV9 to TRBJ2-7; the match to TRBD2 covers 8 bases. Germline CDR1 SGDLS, CDR2 YYNGEE. The V gene end was trimmed by 3 bases and the J gene end by 0 bases; junction bases not matched to a gene: 14. The CDR3 is 18 residues long.

This clonotype came up a few times. The gene calls are TRBV2 and TRBJ2-1; TRBD2 matches at 11 bases. CDR1 is SNHLY and CDR2 is FYNNEI in the germline V gene. The length of the CDR3 is 16 residues. V gave up 3 bases and J gave up 7 bases; unmatched junction bases: 8. The CDR3 nucleotides read TGTGCCAGCAGTGAGTCGTTGTCTAGCGGGGGGAATGAGCAGTTCTTC. It is translated as CASSESLSSGGNEQFF.

The chain is built from TRBV20-1 and TRBJ1-1, with 7 bases fitting TRBD1. This CDR3 spans 12 amino acids. CDR1 and CDR2 (germline): DFQATT, SNEGSKA (reference sequence). With 5 bases clipped from V and 4 bases from J, the junction kept 4 bases outside the gene matches. CDR3 bases: TGCAGTGCTTCACCAGGGGGCACTGAAGCTTTCTTT. Translating it yields CSASPGGTEAFF.

This clonotype was detected ten times or more. The V gene is TRBV27, the J gene TRBJ1-5; D is uncertain. The germline V and J ends were trimmed by 1 base and 4 bases, with 5 bases remaining between them. Germline CDR1 and CDR2: MNHEY and SMNVEV (reference sequence). The CDR3 is 13 amino acids. CDR3 DNA sequence: TGTGCCAGCAGTTTATTAATAAATCAGCCCCAGCATTTT. This codes for CASSLLINQPQHF.

This clonotype was seen a handful of times. A much larger clone lies one base from this, so it may be a read error. The chain has TRBV7-3 and TRBJ2-7; no definite D call. Germline V gene data show CDR1 as SGHTA and CDR2 as FQGTGA. This CDR3 comprises 13 residues. CDR3 sequence: CVSSPDPLMQQYF. CDR3 DNA: TGTGTCAGCAGCCCAGACCCCCTTATGCAGCAGTACTTC.

This clonotype appeared a few times. The chain recombines TRBV6-2 or TRBV6-3 with TRBJ1-1; D not certain. Per the germline V gene, CDR1 is MNHEY and CDR2 is SVGEGT. The V end lost 0 bases, the J end lost 1 base, and 9 bases lay between the germline ends. The CDR3 sequence is 15 residues long. CDR3 region: CASSYSRGSNTEAFF. In DNA form, the CDR3 reads TGTGCCAGCAGTTACTCGAGAGGTTCGAACACTGAAGCTTTCTTT.